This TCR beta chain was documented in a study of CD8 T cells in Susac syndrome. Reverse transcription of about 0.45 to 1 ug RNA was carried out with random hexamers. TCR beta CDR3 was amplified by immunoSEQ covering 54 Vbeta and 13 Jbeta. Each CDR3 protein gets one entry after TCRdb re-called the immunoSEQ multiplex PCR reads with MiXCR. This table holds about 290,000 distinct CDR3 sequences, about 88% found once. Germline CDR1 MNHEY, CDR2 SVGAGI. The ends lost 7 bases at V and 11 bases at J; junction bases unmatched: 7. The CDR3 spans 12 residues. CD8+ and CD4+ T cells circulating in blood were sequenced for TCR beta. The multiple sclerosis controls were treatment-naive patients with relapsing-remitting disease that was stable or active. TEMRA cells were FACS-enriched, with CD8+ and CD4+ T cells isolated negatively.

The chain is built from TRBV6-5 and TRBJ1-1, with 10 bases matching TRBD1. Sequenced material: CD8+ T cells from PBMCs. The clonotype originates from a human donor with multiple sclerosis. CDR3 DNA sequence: TGTGCCAGCAAATTTCCGGGACAGGGGGCTTTCTTT. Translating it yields CASKFPGQGAFF.